Below, 27 T cell receptor beta chains from the same sample are listed, as sequenced in a study of human T cells and chemical hapten exposure (dated by TCRdb to the early 2020s). Libraries were constructed by RACE. Sequencing relied on a NextSeq 500. TCRdb reran the public reads through fastp at Q25 and MiXCR, keeping productive beta chains. Rows merge per CDR3 protein into single entries with the most common DNA and genes. This sample holds under 70,000 distinct CDR3 sequences; about 10% were observed only once. The top ten constitute almost 4% of the sample. The time point label for this specimen denotes: pre-sensitization, week 0. Explained via the paper, the treatment or condition label denotes: therapeutic diphenylcyclopropenone sensitization with weekly scalp DPC. Here the sequenced sample was whole blood, taken in connection with sensitization to the hapten diphenylcyclopropenone (DPC). Receptors were obtained from a woman aged 40-49 years with alopecia areata. Some clones in this sample may be carry-over from other donors' samples.

This clonotype was counted a few times. This rearrangement joins TRBV14 to TRBJ1-2; D gene uncertain. Trimming shortened V by 1 base and J by 5 bases, and 11 bases separated the two germline ends. Germline V gene lookup returns CDR1 SGHDN and CDR2 FVKESK. The CDR3 totals 14 residues. The CDR3 reads CASSQAYGIYGYTF. Here the CDR3 DNA reads TGTGCCAGCAGCCAAGCCTATGGGATATATGGCTACACCTTC.

This clonotype was seen only a few times. In DNA form, the CDR3 reads TGTGCCAGCAGTTCCCCGACCAGGTTAGGGTGGAATTCACCCCTCCACTTT. Amino acids: CASSSPTRLGWNSPLHF. The chain uses TRBV28 and TRBJ1-6; D is unresolved. There are 17 residues in the CDR3. Germline V gives CDR1 MDHEN, CDR2 SYDVKM. Trimming stripped 4 bases from V and 7 bases from J, with 20 bases between.

This clonotype was detected many times. The J gene is TRBJ2-5, the V gene TRBV10-3, with 8 bases matching TRBD2. This CDR3 spans 14 amino acids. V gave up 2 bases and J gave up 4 bases; unmatched junction bases: 3. Germline values: CDR1 ENHRY, CDR2 SYGVKD. As DNA, the CDR3 is TGTGCCATCAGTGAGGCCGGACTAGCAGAGACCCAGTACTTC. Amino acids: CAISEAGLAETQYF.

The V call is TRBV4-2, the J call TRBJ2-1; 9 nucleotides align to TRBD2. Trimming cost V 2 bases and J 3 bases; bases outside gene matches: 8. The CDR3 consists of 17 residues. Germline V gives CDR1 LGHNA, CDR2 YNFKEQ. The CDR3 sequence is CASSQRGSGGIYNEQFF. The CDR3 coding sequence is TGTGCCAGCAGCCAACGCGGTAGCGGGGGAATCTACAATGAGCAGTTCTTC.

This clonotype has at least ten counts. The chain uses TRBV12-3 or TRBV12-4 and TRBJ2-7; 10 bases match TRBD1. Unmatched junction bases numbered 4, after V lost 6 bases and J lost 5 bases. This CDR3 contains 13 residues. The CDR3 sequence: CASRLTGGHEQYF. The CDR3 DNA reads as TGTGCCAGCAGATTGACAGGGGGCCACGAGCAGTACTTC.

This clonotype was seen many times. V gene TRBV12-3 or TRBV12-4 combines with J gene TRBJ1-5, with D unresolved. The V end was cut by 4 bases, the J end by 3 bases, with 7 bases between. The CDR3 covers 13 residues. CDR3: CASSSGDNQPQHF. The DNA of the CDR3 is TGTGCCAGCAGTTCAGGAGACAATCAGCCCCAGCATTTT.

This rearrangement joins TRBV3-1 to TRBJ2-3; D possibly uses TRBD1 or TRBD2 (5 bases each). Germline CDR1 LGHDT, CDR2 YNNKEL (reference sequence). V lost 0 bases to trimming and J lost 2 bases, with 12 bases between them. The CDR3 consists of 16 residues. CDR3 DNA sequence: TGTGCCAGCAGCCAAGAGGGGGACGTATTCACAGATACGCAGTATTTT. Residues: CASSQEGDVFTDTQYF.

This clonotype showed up just a few times. The chain couples TRBV11-1 to TRBJ2-7, with D perhaps matching TRBD1 (5 bases). Germline CDR1 is SGHAT and CDR2 is FQDESV (reference sequence). The CDR3 loop spans 14 amino acids. V was clipped by 7 bases and J by 0 bases, with 13 bases between them. CDR3 sequence (DNA): TGTGCCAGCACCCTTGGGGCGGCCTCCTACGAGCAGTACTTC. Translated: CASTLGAASYEQYF.

This clonotype occurred many times. V gene TRBV29-1 combines with J gene TRBJ1-2, with 8 bases lining up with TRBD1. The CDR3 is 10 amino acids. J gave up 8 bases and V 6 bases, and 2 bases lay outside the gene matches. Germline V CDR1 and CDR2: SQVTM, ANQGSEA. DNA for the CDR3: TGCAGCGTGGACAGGGACGGCTACACCTTC. It yields the protein CSVDRDGYTF.

This sequence joins TRBV10-1 and TRBJ1-1; tentative D call: TRBD1 (5 bases). Between the trimmed V and J ends, which lost 10 bases and 3 bases, there was a span of 15 bases. CDR1 WNHNN and CDR2 SYGVQD come from the germline V gene (reference sequence). The CDR3 is 13 amino acids. CDR3 protein: CATSGQGHTEAFF. In nucleotides, the CDR3 is TGCGCCACCTCAGGACAAGGGCACACTGAAGCTTTCTTT.

This clonotype has a count of ten or more. The V call is TRBV28, the J call TRBJ2-2; weak D call: TRBD2 (5 bases). Germline loops: CDR1 MDHEN, CDR2 SYDVKM. V was cut by 2 bases and J by 3 bases, with 16 bases left in between. The CDR3 is 17 residues long. The CDR3 is CASSLAWRRSYTGELFF. CDR3 nucleotides: TGTGCCAGCAGTTTAGCGTGGAGGCGCAGCTACACCGGGGAGCTGTTTTTT.

The rearrangement joins TRBV6-1 to TRBJ1-1; D is unresolved. This CDR3 region has 12 residues. Germline V gives CDR1 MNHNS, CDR2 SASEGT. V lost 5 bases, J lost 3 bases, and 7 bases lay in between. CDR3 in amino acids: CASSRLDTEAFF. The CDR3 coding sequence is TGTGCCAGCAGTCGGCTGGACACTGAAGCTTTCTTT.

Ten or more counts support this clonotype. The chain is built from TRBV21-1 and TRBJ2-1; TRBD2 was called by the table and not checked on the DNA. TRBV21-1 counts as a pseudogene. The CDR3 sequence is 15 residues long. The CDR3 sequence: CASSKEGPPGNEQFF. Here the CDR3 DNA reads TGTGCCAGCAGCAAAGAGGGACCGCCCGGCAATGAGCAGTTCTTC.

DNA of the CDR3: TGTGCCAGCAGCTTACCACTTTCTTACGAGCAGTACTTC. Its translation: CASSLPLSYEQYF. This chain joins TRBV7-2 and TRBJ2-7; unclear D gene. V was pared by 2 bases and J by 4 bases, with 9 bases between. The CDR3 is 13 residues long. Looked up from germline, CDR1 is SGHTA and CDR2 is FQGNSA.

The rearrangement links TRBV20-1 to TRBJ1-3, with D maybe TRBD1 (6 bases). Per germline, CDR1 DFQATT and CDR2 SNEGSKA (reference sequence). V was shortened by 1 base and J by 6 bases, with 13 bases between the two germline ends. The CDR3 consists of 14 residues. The DNA for the CDR3 is TGCAGTGCTAGAGGGGCAGGGGTAGTAAACACCATATATTTT. Residues: CSARGAGVVNTIYF.

This clonotype was detected a few times. J is TRBJ2-3 and V is TRBV30; 8 bases match TRBD2. This CDR3 has 13 residues. Germline CDR1 is GTSNPN and CDR2 is SVGIG (reference sequence). V trimming: 7 bases; J trimming: 1 base; junction bases outside the gene matches: 4. Here the CDR3 DNA reads TGTGCCTCGGAAGCGGGGGGCACAGATACGCAGTATTTT. Amino acid sequence: CASEAGGTDTQYF.

This clonotype was counted many times. The V and J genes are TRBV2 and TRBJ2-2, with TRBD1 matching 9 bases. J lost 5 bases, V lost 8 bases, and 6 bases had no gene match. The CDR3 covers 14 residues. Germline CDR1 is SNHLY and CDR2 is FYNNEI. The CDR3 sequence is CASSGQGLTGELFF. The CDR3, as DNA: TGTGCCAGCTCCGGACAGGGGTTGACCGGGGAGCTGTTTTTT.

This clonotype showed up just a few times. The V gene is TRBV3-1, the J gene TRBJ2-3; no definite D call. The CDR3 has 14 residues. Trimming stripped 1 base from V and 4 bases from J, with 9 bases between. Germline assignment: CDR1 LGHDT and CDR2 YNNKEL (reference sequence). CDR3 amino acids: CASSQVSNADTQYF. CDR3 DNA: TGTGCCAGCAGCCAAGTCTCCAATGCAGATACGCAGTATTTT.

This clonotype has a count of ten or more. V and J are TRBV27 and TRBJ1-5, with unresolved D. Trimming removed 2 bases at V and 7 bases at J, with 12 bases between. The CDR3 totals 14 residues. Germline V CDR1 and CDR2: MNHEY, SMNVEV (reference sequence). CDR3 residues: CASSLGSSWQPQHF. The CDR3 DNA reads as TGTGCCAGCAGTTTAGGTTCCTCCTGGCAGCCCCAGCATTTT.

This clonotype was observed at least ten times. The rearrangement uses TRBV19 and TRBJ1-5, with D possibly matching TRBD1 (6 bases). The CDR3 contains 15 residues. The germline V and J ends were trimmed by 4 bases and 8 bases, with 18 bases remaining between them. Germline values: CDR1 LNHDA, CDR2 SQIVND (reference sequence). The CDR3 here is CASSNRGTPRKPQHF. The CDR3, as DNA: TGTGCCAGTAGTAATCGCGGGACACCTCGAAAGCCCCAGCATTTT.

As for this clonotype: The junction does not match germline at one end; this may be a read error. The chain employs TRBV19 and TRBJ1-1; 9 bases are a match to TRBD1. The CDR3 spans 19 residues. CDR1 LNHDA and CDR2 SQIVND come from the germline V gene (reference sequence). CDR3 in amino acids: CASSTPDPYRGRVNTEAFF. The CDR3 nucleotides are TGTGCCAGTAGTACCCCCGACCCTTACAGGGGGCGAGTGAATACTGAAGCTTTCTTT.

There are many counts of this clonotype. J is TRBJ2-7 and V is TRBV7-2; TRBD1 aligns across 7 bases. V gave up 5 bases and J gave up 6 bases; unmatched junction bases: 7. The CDR3 has 13 amino acids. CDR1 and CDR2 (germline): SGHTA, FQGNSA. CDR3 sequence reads: CASSTGQALEQYF. The DNA for the CDR3 is TGTGCCAGCAGCACCGGACAGGCCCTCGAGCAGTACTTC. The full variable domain, rest sourced from reference TRBV7-2 and TRBJ2-7, is GAGVSQSPSNKVTEKGKDVELRCDPISGHTALYWYRQSLGQGLEFLIYFQGNSAPDKSGLPSDRFSAERTGGSVSTLTIQRTQQEDSAVYLCASSTGQALEQYFGPGTRLTVT.

As for this clonotype: Possible read error: a much larger clone is one base away. V usage is TRBV7-2 and J usage is TRBJ2-2; D unclear. In germline, CDR1 is SGHTA, CDR2 FQGNSA. Trimming shortened V by 4 bases and J by 7 bases, and 7 bases separated the two germline ends. The CDR3 length is 12 residues. The CDR3 nucleotides read TGTGCCAGCAGCTCCCCCCGCGGGGAGCTGTTTTTT. It encodes CASSSPRGELFF.

This clonotype showed up many times. The rearrangement uses TRBV6-5 and TRBJ1-1, with D perhaps TRBD1 (6 bases). Per the germline V gene, CDR1 is MNHEY and CDR2 is SVGAGI. The CDR3 consists of 13 residues. Trimming took 0 bases from V and 6 from J, leaving 8 bases between them. CDR3 nucleotide sequence: TGTGCCAGCAGTTACTCGGGGGGGCCTGAAGCTTTCTTT. This encodes CASSYSGGPEAFF.

V is TRBV6-2 or TRBV6-3 and J is TRBJ1-5; D ambiguous. V was pared by 4 bases and J by 0 bases, with 10 bases between. Germline V lookup: CDR1 MNHEY, CDR2 SVGEGT. This CDR3 comprises 15 residues. Written as DNA, the CDR3 is TGTGCCAGCAGTTCGGACGGGATTAGCAATCAGCCCCAGCATTTT. Translating it yields CASSSDGISNQPQHF.

This clonotype was seen many times. This chain links TRBV12-3 or TRBV12-4 with TRBJ1-5; TRBD1 is a possible D gene (6 bases). This CDR3 region has 13 residues. With 7 bases removed from V and 5 bases from J, the gap between germline ends came to 12 bases. This CDR3 is CASNKDSYQPQHF. CDR3 bases: TGTGCCAGCAATAAGGACAGTTATCAGCCCCAGCATTTT.

This clonotype was counted a few times. A read error may account for a junction end that differs from germline. This chain connects TRBV7-7 to TRBJ2-2; D is possibly TRBD1 (6 bases). There are 14 residues in the CDR3. Germline loops: CDR1 SSHAT, CDR2 FNYEAQ (reference sequence). The CDR3 region has the DNA TGTGCTAGCAGCCGACAGGAAGGCGCCGGGGAGCTGTTTTTT. Encoded protein: CASSRQEGAGELFF.